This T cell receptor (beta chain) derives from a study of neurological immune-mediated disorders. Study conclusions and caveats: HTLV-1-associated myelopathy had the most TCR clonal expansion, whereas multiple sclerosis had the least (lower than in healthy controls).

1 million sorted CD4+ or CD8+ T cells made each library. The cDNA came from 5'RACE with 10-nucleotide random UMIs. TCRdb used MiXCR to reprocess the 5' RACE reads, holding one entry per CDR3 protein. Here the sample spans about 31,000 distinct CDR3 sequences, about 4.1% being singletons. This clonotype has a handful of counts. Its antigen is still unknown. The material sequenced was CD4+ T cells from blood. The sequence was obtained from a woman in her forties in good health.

CDR3 DNA: TGTGCCAGCAGCAGGAGGAATGAAAAACTGTTTTTT. Translation gives CASSRRNEKLFF. The chain couples TRBV5-6 to TRBJ1-4; D uncertain. The CDR3 has 12 residues. CDR1 and CDR2 (germline): SGHDT, YYEEEE. Trimming stripped 4 bases from V and 5 bases from J, with 6 bases between.